This T cell receptor (beta chain) stems from a study of T cell repertoires in cytomegalovirus infection. MiXCR was run by TCRdb on the reads, yielding one entry per CDR3 protein. This sample carries approximately 490,000 distinct CDR3 sequences, 11% of them seen once, and the ten largest clones take about a tenth. CDR3 length equals 15 residues. Trimming stripped 1 base from V and 4 bases from J, with 13 bases between. From germline, CDR1 is LNHDA and CDR2 SQIVND (reference sequence). This receptor was taken from a human donor in good health (CMV status not recorded). Some clones in this sample may be carry-over from other donors' samples. Specimen: PBMCs. This chain uses TRBV19 with TRBJ1-2; D is unclear. CDR3 protein: CASSIGSYQIYGYTF. As DNA, the CDR3 is TGTGCCAGTAGTATAGGATCCTACCAGATCTATGGCTACACCTTC.